This entry lists 28 T cell receptor beta chains sequenced from one sample in a study of response to subunit inactivated influenza vaccine. TCRdb itself ran the RT-PCR reads through MiXCR, one entry per CDR3 protein. The data contain hundreds of thousands of distinct CDR3 sequences, just over 20% of them singletons. Sequenced here: PBMCs from blood, sampled less than 22 months after vaccination. These receptors were taken from a man aged 45-69 years who received an inactivated influenza vaccine.

The rearrangement links TRBV16 to TRBJ2-7, with D possibly TRBD1 on 6 matching bases. Germline-derived CDR1 and CDR2 are KGHSY and FQNENV. CDR3 length: 13 amino acids. The V and J ends lost 2 bases and 6 bases respectively, with 11 bases between them. The CDR3 nucleotides read TGTGCCAGCAGCCAACGGGACAAAGGCGAGCAGTACTTC. It encodes CASSQRDKGEQYF.

V and J are TRBV12-2 and TRBJ2-1. TRBV12-2 is a pseudogene locus. The CDR3 covers 11 residues. CDR3 bases: TGTGATTCGGGCAACTTCAATGAGCAGTTCTTC. Encoded protein: CDSGNFNEQFF.

V and J are TRBV5-1 and TRBJ1-1; D not certain. V gave up 0 bases and J gave up 0 bases, with 9 bases separating them. The germline CDR1 and CDR2 sequences are SGHRS and YFSETQ. The CDR3 contains 15 residues. CDR3 nucleotide sequence: TGCGCCAGCAGCTTGGGACGAGGAATGAACACTGAAGCTTTCTTT. It specifies CASSLGRGMNTEAFF.

This clonotype was counted many times. This rearrangement joins TRBV12-3 or TRBV12-4 to TRBJ1-5; D gene uncertain. V was trimmed by 8 bases and J by 2 bases, leaving 13 bases between them. This CDR3 comprises 14 residues. CDR3 in DNA: TGTGCCAGCGCGAACGGCTGGGGCAATCAGCCCCAGCATTTT. Its translation: CASANGWGNQPQHF.

This clonotype showed up many times. V gene TRBV3-1 combines with J gene TRBJ1-3; no clear D gene. The CDR3 sequence is 13 residues long. Trimming left V 4 bases short and J 4 bases short, with 8 bases between. CDR1 and CDR2 (germline): LGHDT, YNNKEL (reference sequence). In DNA, the CDR3 is TGTGCCAGCAGCCCCTCAAACGGAAACACCATATATTTT. Translation: CASSPSNGNTIYF.

This clonotype was seen a handful of times. In nucleotides, the CDR3 is TGTGCCAGCAGTCCCGGACAGGGGTTAGCACCCCTCCACTTT. Protein: CASSPGQGLAPLHF. The genes are TRBV12-3 or TRBV12-4 and TRBJ1-6; 9 nucleotides agree with TRBD1. The CDR3 contains 14 residues. V dropped 5 bases and J dropped 11; count of bases not matched to a gene: 7.

V is TRBV6-2 or TRBV6-3 and J is TRBJ2-7; 9 bases map to TRBD1. There are 13 residues in the CDR3. Germline CDR1 is MNHEY and CDR2 is SVGEGT. Losses at the gene ends were 4 bases for V and 4 bases for J; bases not matched to a gene: 2. The CDR3 loop is CASSWTGVYEQYF. In DNA, the CDR3 is TGTGCCAGCAGTTGGACAGGGGTGTACGAGCAGTACTTC.

The rearrangement joins TRBV15 to TRBJ1-3; D is unresolved. Trimming took off 0 bases at V and 2 bases at J, with 8 bases between the two ends. This CDR3 has 15 residues. CDR1 and CDR2 (germline): LNHNV, YYDKDF (reference sequence). CDR3 sequence reads: CATSRENTAGNTIYF. CDR3 bases: TGTGCCACCAGCAGAGAGAACACAGCTGGAAACACCATATATTTT.

V usage is TRBV5-6 and J usage is TRBJ2-5, with 7 bases matching TRBD1. V was clipped by 2 bases and J by 1 base; unmatched bases: 14. Germline CDR1 is SGHDT and CDR2 is YYEEEE. This CDR3 spans 18 amino acids. The CDR3 spells CASSFEVSWTGLQETQYF. Here the CDR3 DNA reads TGTGCCAGCAGCTTTGAGGTCAGTTGGACAGGCCTCCAAGAGACCCAGTACTTC.

The table lists this clonotype with a few counts. V usage is TRBV28 and J usage is TRBJ1-2; 10 bases map to TRBD1. The CDR3 covers 15 residues. The germline CDR1 and CDR2 sequences are MDHEN and SYDVKM. After removal of 6 bases from V and 7 bases from J, the junction contained 11 bases not matched to a gene. CDR3: CASRRTGGRVGGYTF. In DNA, the CDR3 is TGTGCCAGCAGACGGACAGGGGGAAGGGTTGGTGGCTACACCTTC.

The chain joins TRBV28 to TRBJ2-1; D may be TRBD2 (5 bases). V was cut by 6 bases and J by 5 bases, with 17 bases left in between. CDR3 length equals 15 residues. The germline V gene has CDR1 MDHEN and CDR2 SYDVKM. The CDR3 DNA reads TGTGCCAGCAGCCAGCCCTGGACTGACAACAATGAGCAGTTCTTC. It codes for CASSQPWTDNNEQFF.

The rearrangement joins TRBV20-1 to TRBJ1-5, with TRBD1 identical over 8 bases. CDR1 and CDR2 from the germline V gene are DFQATT and SNEGSKA (reference sequence). The CDR3 is made up of 15 amino acids. Trimming removed 5 bases from V and 8 bases from J; junction bases left unmatched: 14. For the CDR3, the DNA is TGCAGTGCTGAGCCCCACAGGGGGGATACGAAGCCCCAGCATTTT. Amino acid sequence: CSAEPHRGDTKPQHF.

This clonotype has only a few counts. This rearrangement joins TRBV5-5 to TRBJ1-5; no clear D gene. CDR1 and CDR2 (germline): SGHKS, YYEKEE (reference sequence). V was cut by 1 base and J by 0 bases, with 5 bases left in between. The length of the CDR3 is 14 residues. The CDR3 protein is CASSLFSSNQPQHF. CDR3 bases: TGTGCCAGCAGCTTGTTTTCTAGCAATCAGCCCCAGCATTTT. Looking up the rest from reference TRBV5-5 and TRBJ1-5 gives the full variable domain: DAGVTQSPTHLIKTRGQQVTLRCSPISGHKSVSWYQQVLGQGPQFIFQYYEKEERGRGNFPDRFSARQFPNYSSELNVNALLLGDSALYLCASSLFSSNQPQHFGDGTRLSIL.

This clonotype was seen ten or more times. The chain couples TRBV12-3 or TRBV12-4 to TRBJ1-2; TRBD1 might be the D (6 bases). This CDR3 is built from 13 residues. The V and J ends lost 2 bases and 8 bases respectively, with 12 bases between them. The DNA of the CDR3 is TGTGCCAGCAGTTTAAGCCGAGGGACAGGCTACACCTTC. It specifies CASSLSRGTGYTF.

This clonotype was counted between two and nine times. V is TRBV11-2 and J is TRBJ2-1, with D unresolved. The CDR3 spans 17 residues. Germline CDR1 and CDR2: SGHAT and FQNNGV. V dropped 0 bases and J dropped 0 bases, with 12 bases sitting between them. The CDR3 is CASSLDLSLSSYNEQFF. CDR3 coding DNA: TGTGCCAGCAGCTTAGATTTGAGTCTTAGCTCCTACAATGAGCAGTTCTTC.

The rearrangement joins TRBV6-2 or TRBV6-3 to TRBJ1-5; D perhaps matches TRBD1 (6 bases). The V gene's germline CDR1 is MNHEY and CDR2 SVGEGT. The CDR3 contains 13 residues. V lost 6 bases, J lost 4 bases, and 10 bases lay in between. CDR3: CASREQGNQPQHF. In nucleotides, the CDR3 is TGTGCCAGCAGAGAACAGGGAAATCAGCCCCAGCATTTT.

The CDR3 reads CASSVAIEGSQETQYF. The CDR3, as DNA: TGTGCCAGCAGCGTAGCTATAGAGGGGTCCCAAGAGACCCAGTACTTC. V usage is TRBV9 and J usage is TRBJ2-5, with D perhaps assigned TRBD1 or TRBD2 (5 bases each). The germline V gene has CDR1 SGDLS and CDR2 YYNGEE. Between the trimmed V and J ends, which lost 0 bases and 1 base, there was a span of 13 bases. This CDR3 is 16 amino acids long. The variable domain in full, completed from reference TRBV9 and TRBJ2-5, reads DSGVTQTPKHLITATGQRVTLRCSPRSGDLSVYWYQQSLDQGLQFLIQYYNGEERAKGNILERFSAQQFPDLHSELNLSSLELGDSALYFCASSVAIEGSQETQYFGPGTRLLVL.

The rearrangement joins TRBV12-3 or TRBV12-4 to TRBJ2-7, with a possible D match to TRBD1 (7 bases). The CDR3 runs to 15 residues. V dropped 7 bases and J dropped 1 base, with 17 bases sitting between them. The CDR3 bases are TGTGCCAGCAACAGTGGACAGGAGGGGTCCTACGAGCAGTACTTC. Translation: CASNSGQEGSYEQYF.

This chain connects TRBV20-1 to TRBJ1-6, with 8 bases lining up with TRBD1. V gave up 4 bases and J gave up 6 bases; unmatched junction bases: 8. This CDR3 has 15 residues. Germline CDR1 and CDR2: DFQATT and SNEGSKA (reference sequence). CDR3 DNA: TGCAGTGCTACAGGGGGCAAAAGACTTAATTCACCCCTCCACTTT. Translated, it gives CSATGGKRLNSPLHF.

The V and J genes are TRBV29-1 and TRBJ2-7; D is possibly TRBD2 (5 bases). Trimming stripped 6 bases from V and 3 bases from J, with 12 bases between. CDR1 and CDR2 (germline): SQVTM, ANQGSEA. The CDR3 sequence is 12 residues long. The CDR3 nucleotides are TGCAGCGTGACTGACGGGATCTACGAGCAGTACTTC. Translated: CSVTDGIYEQYF.

The V and J genes are TRBV10-3 and TRBJ1-5; D might be TRBD1 (5 bases). Trimming pared 0 bases from V and 3 bases from J, leaving 9 bases between. The CDR3 loop spans 15 amino acids. Germline CDR1 ENHRY, CDR2 SYGVKD. CDR3 coding DNA: TGTGCCATCAGTGAGTCGGGGGGGGACAATCAGCCCCAGCATTTT. Translating it yields CAISESGGDNQPQHF.

This chain joins TRBV29-1 and TRBJ2-7; 7 bases are a match to TRBD1. The V and J ends lost 4 bases and 7 bases, in that order; junction bases with no gene match: 7. CDR1 is SQVTM, CDR2 ANQGSEA, per germline. There are 12 residues in the CDR3. The CDR3 protein is CSVGRGRWEQYF. Written as DNA, the CDR3 is TGCAGCGTTGGAAGGGGGCGTTGGGAGCAGTACTTC.

Only a few counts were recorded for this clonotype. The chain couples TRBV20-1 to TRBJ1-1; the D gene is possibly TRBD1 (5 bases). Per the germline V gene, CDR1 is DFQATT and CDR2 is SNEGSKA (reference sequence). This CDR3 region has 15 residues. V dropped 0 bases and J dropped 3 bases, with 14 bases sitting between them. In nucleotides, the CDR3 is TGCAGTGCTAGAGATCAGGGACGGAGCTACACTGAAGCTTTCTTT. It yields the protein CSARDQGRSYTEAFF.

As for this clonotype: Mismatch with germline at one junction end may stem from a read error. V usage is TRBV7-2 and J usage is TRBJ2-5; D may match TRBD1 or TRBD2 (5 bases each). The CDR3 covers 14 residues. The germline V gene has CDR1 SGHTA and CDR2 FQGNSA. The CDR3 region is CASSLAQGMSTQYF. CDR3 DNA sequence: TGTGCCAGCAGCCTAGCCCAGGGAATGTCGACCCAGTACTTC.

This chain uses TRBV19 with TRBJ2-2, with D maybe TRBD1 (6 bases). V was shortened by 6 bases and J by 1 base, with 12 bases between the two germline ends. The V gene's germline CDR1 is LNHDA and CDR2 SQIVND (reference sequence). The CDR3 runs to 15 residues. The CDR3 sequence: CASRTRDMNTGELFF. The CDR3 DNA reads as TGTGCCAGTAGGACCAGGGACATGAACACCGGGGAGCTGTTTTTT.

This clonotype showed up many times. The chain recombines TRBV7-9 with TRBJ1-1; 8 bases are a match to TRBD1. V shed 0 bases, J shed 5 bases, and the junction held 8 bases outside the gene matches. Germline assignment: CDR1 SEHNR and CDR2 FQNEAQ (reference sequence). This CDR3 spans 16 amino acids. The CDR3 region has the DNA TGTGCCAGCAGCTTAGCCACTGGACAGGGTCGGACTGAAGCTTTCTTT. The encoded protein is CASSLATGQGRTEAFF.

The chain recombines TRBV30 with TRBJ2-6; D is perhaps TRBD2 (5 bases). This CDR3 is 15 amino acids long. Per the germline V gene, CDR1 is GTSNPN and CDR2 is SVGIG (reference sequence). The V and J ends lost 0 bases and 2 bases respectively, with 8 bases between them. The DNA for the CDR3 is TGTGCCTGGAGTGTACCCGGGGCTGGGGCCAACGTCCTGACTTTC. Translation gives CAWSVPGAGANVLTF.

In this sample, this clonotype turned up a few times. The V call is TRBV6-5, the J call TRBJ2-5; maybe TRBD2 (6 bases). The CDR3 sequence is 15 residues long. Trimming removed 0 bases from V and 5 bases from J, with 13 bases in between. The germline V gene has CDR1 MNHEY and CDR2 SVGAGI. CDR3 loop: CASSYSTGDGETQYF. In DNA, the CDR3 is TGTGCCAGCAGTTACTCGACGGGGGACGGGGAGACCCAGTACTTC.